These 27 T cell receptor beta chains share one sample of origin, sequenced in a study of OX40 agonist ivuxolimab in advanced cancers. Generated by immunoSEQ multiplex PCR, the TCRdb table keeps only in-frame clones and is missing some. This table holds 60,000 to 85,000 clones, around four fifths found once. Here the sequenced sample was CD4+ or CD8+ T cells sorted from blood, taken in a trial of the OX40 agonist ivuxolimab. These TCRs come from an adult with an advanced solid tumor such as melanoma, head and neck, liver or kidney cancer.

CDR3 nucleotides: TGCGCCAGCAGCTTGGGGCTAGCGGGGGGCTCCTACGAGCAGTACTTC. It yields the protein CASSLGLAGGSYEQYF. The rearrangement joins TRBV5-1 to TRBJ2-7; TRBD2 agrees at 11 bases. Germline V gives CDR1 SGHRS, CDR2 YFSETQ. J was trimmed by 0 bases and V by 0 bases; bases with no gene match: 2. This CDR3 has 16 amino acids.

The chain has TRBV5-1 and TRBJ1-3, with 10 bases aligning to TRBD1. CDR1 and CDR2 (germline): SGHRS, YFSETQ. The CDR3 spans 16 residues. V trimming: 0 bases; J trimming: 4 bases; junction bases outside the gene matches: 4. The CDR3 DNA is TGCGCCAGCAGCTTGGGACAGGGGGCTTCAGGAAACACCATATATTTT. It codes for CASSLGQGASGNTIYF.

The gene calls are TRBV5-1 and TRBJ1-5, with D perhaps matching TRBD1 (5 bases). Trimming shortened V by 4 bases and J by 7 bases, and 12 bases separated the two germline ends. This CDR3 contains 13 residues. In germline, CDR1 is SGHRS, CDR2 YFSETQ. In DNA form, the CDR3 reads TGCGCCAGCAGCCCGGCGGGACGACAGCCCCAGCATTTT. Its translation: CASSPAGRQPQHF.

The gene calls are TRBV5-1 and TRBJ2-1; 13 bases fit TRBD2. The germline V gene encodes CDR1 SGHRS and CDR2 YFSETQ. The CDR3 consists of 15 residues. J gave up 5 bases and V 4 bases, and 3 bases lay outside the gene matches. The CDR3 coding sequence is TGCGCCAGCAGCATGGGACTAGCGGGGAACAATGAGCAGTTCTTC. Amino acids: CASSMGLAGNNEQFF.

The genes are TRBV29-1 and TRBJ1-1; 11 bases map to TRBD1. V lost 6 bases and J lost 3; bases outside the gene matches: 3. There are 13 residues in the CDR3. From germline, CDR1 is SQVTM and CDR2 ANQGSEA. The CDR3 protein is CSVADRGHTEAFF. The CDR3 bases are TGCAGCGTCGCGGACAGGGGGCACACTGAAGCTTTCTTT. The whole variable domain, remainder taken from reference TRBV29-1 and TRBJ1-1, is SAVISQKPSRDICQRGTSLTIQCQVDSQVTMMFWYRQQPGQSLTLIATANQGSEATYESGFVIDKFPISRPNLTFSTLTVSNMSPEDSSIYLCSVADRGHTEAFFGQGTRLTVV.

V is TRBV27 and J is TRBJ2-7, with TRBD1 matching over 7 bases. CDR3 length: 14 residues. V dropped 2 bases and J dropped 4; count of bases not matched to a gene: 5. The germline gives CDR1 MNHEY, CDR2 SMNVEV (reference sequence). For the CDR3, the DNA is TGTGCCAGCAGTTTAGGGGTCAGGGGGTACGAGCAGTACTTC. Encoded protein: CASSLGVRGYEQYF.

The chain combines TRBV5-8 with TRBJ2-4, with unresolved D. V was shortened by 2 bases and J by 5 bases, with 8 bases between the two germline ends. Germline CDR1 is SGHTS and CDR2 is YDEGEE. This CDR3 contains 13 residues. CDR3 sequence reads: CASSLWTENIQYF. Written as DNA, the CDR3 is TGTGCCAGCAGCTTATGGACCGAAAACATTCAGTACTTC.

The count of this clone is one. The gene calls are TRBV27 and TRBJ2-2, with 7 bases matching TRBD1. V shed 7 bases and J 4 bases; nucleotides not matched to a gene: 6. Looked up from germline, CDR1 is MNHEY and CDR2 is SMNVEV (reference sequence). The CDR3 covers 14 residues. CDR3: CASIPPGGTGELFF. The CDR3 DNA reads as TGTGCCAGCATTCCCCCAGGGGGCACCGGGGAGCTGTTTTTT.

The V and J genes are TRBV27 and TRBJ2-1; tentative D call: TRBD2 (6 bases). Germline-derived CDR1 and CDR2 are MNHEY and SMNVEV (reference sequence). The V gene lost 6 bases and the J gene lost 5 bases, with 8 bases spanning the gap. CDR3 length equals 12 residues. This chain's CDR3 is CASRLADNEQFF. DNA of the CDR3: TGTGCCAGCAGATTAGCGGACAATGAGCAGTTCTTC.

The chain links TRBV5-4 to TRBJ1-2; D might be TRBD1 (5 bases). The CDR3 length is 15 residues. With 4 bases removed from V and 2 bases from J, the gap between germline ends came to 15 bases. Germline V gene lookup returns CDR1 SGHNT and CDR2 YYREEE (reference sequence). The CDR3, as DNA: TGTGCCAGCAGCACCCCGAGGGGTATCAACTATGGCTACACCTTC. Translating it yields CASSTPRGINYGYTF.

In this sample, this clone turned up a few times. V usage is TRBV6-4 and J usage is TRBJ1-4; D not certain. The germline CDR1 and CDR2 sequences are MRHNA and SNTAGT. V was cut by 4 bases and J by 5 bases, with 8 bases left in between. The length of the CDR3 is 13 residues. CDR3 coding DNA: TGTGCCAGCAGTGTTGACTTAAATGAAAAACTGTTTTTT. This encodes CASSVDLNEKLFF.

The CDR3 DNA is TGTGCCAGCAGCGTAACATACGATAATGAAAAACTGTTTTTT. As protein: CASSVTYDNEKLFF. This rearrangement joins TRBV7-9 to TRBJ1-4, with D unresolved. Germline V gene data show CDR1 as SEHNR and CDR2 as FQNEAQ (reference sequence). This CDR3 spans 14 amino acids. The V end was cut by 5 bases, the J end by 4 bases, with 11 bases between.

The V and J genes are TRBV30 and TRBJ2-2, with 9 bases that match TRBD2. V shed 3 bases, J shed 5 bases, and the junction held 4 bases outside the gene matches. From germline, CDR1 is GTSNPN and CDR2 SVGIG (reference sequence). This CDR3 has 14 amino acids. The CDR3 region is CAWRGGGATGELFF. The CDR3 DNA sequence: TGTGCCTGGAGGGGCGGGGGGGCGACCGGGGAGCTGTTTTTT.

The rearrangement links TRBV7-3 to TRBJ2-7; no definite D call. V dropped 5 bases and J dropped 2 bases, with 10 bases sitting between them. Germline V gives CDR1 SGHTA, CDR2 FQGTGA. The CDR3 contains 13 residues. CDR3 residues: CASSLTVAYEQYF. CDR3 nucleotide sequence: TGTGCCAGCAGCCTGACTGTCGCCTACGAGCAGTACTTC.

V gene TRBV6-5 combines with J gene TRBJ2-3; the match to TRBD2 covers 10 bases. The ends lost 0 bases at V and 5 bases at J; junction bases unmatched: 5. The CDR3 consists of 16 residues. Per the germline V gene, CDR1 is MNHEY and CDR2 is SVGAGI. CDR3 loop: CASSYSIAGGKDTQYF. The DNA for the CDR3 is TGTGCCAGCAGTTACTCGATAGCGGGAGGTAAAGATACGCAGTATTTT.

As DNA, the CDR3 is TGTGCCAGCGGAGACAACAGCAATCAGCCCCAGCATTTT. Protein product: CASGDNSNQPQHF. The V gene is TRBV6-1, the J gene TRBJ1-5, with unresolved D. V lost 8 bases, J lost 1 base, and 9 bases lay in between. This CDR3 has 13 residues. Germline CDR1 reads MNHNS; CDR2 reads SASEGT.

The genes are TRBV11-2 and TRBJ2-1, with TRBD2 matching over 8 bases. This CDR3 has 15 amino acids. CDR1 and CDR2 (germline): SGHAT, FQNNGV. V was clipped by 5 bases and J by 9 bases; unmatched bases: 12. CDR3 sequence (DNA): TGTGCCAGCAGCCTAGGGGGTAGCGGGATGGGTGAGCAGTTCTTC. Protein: CASSLGGSGMGEQFF.

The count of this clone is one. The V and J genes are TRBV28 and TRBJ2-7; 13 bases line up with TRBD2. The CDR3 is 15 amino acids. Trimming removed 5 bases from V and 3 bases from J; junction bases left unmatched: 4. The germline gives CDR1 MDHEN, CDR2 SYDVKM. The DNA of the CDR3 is TGTGCCAGCAGTCGACTAGCGGGGGGAATCTACGAGCAGTACTTC. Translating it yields CASSRLAGGIYEQYF.

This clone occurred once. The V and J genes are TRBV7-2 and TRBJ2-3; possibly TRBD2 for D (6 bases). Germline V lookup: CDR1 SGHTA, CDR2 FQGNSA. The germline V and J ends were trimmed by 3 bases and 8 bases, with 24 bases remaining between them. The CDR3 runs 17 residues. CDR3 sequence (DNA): TGTGCCAGCAGCTTGGAGGTCGTAGCGGTCCGGGGTGGTACGCAGTATTTT. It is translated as CASSLEVVAVRGGTQYF.

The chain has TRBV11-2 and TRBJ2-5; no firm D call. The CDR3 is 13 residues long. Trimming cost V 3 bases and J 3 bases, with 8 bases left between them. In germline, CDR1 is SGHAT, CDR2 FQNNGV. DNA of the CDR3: TGTGCCAGCAGCTTCGCAGAGAAAGAGACCCAGTACTTC. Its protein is CASSFAEKETQYF.

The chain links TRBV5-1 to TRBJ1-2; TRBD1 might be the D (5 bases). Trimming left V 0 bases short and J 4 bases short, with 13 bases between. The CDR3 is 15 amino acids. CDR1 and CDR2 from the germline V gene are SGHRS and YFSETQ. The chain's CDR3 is CASSLVDSGTYGYTF. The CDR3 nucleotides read TGCGCCAGCAGCTTGGTAGACAGCGGTACCTATGGCTACACCTTC.

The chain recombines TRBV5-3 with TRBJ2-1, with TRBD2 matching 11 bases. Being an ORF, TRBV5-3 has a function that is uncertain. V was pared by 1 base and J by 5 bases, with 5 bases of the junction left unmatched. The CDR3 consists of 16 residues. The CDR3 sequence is CARSLTSGGRDNEQFF. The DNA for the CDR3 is TGTGCCAGAAGCTTGACTAGCGGGGGTCGGGACAATGAGCAGTTCTTC.

In DNA, the CDR3 is TGTGCCAGCAGCTATTCGAGAGGGATCACTGAAGCTTTCTTT. Translation: CASSYSRGITEAFF. The chain employs TRBV7-2 and TRBJ1-1; unclear D gene. V was clipped by 4 bases and J by 4 bases, with 13 bases between them. CDR1 is SGHTA and CDR2 is FQGNSA in the germline V gene. This CDR3 has 14 amino acids.

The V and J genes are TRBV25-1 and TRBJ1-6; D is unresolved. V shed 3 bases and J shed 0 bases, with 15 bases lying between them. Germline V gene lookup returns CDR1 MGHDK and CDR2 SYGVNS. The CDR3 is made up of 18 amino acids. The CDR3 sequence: CASSDPAKASSYNSPLHF. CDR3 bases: TGTGCCAGCAGTGACCCAGCGAAGGCAAGCTCCTATAATTCACCCCTCCACTTT.

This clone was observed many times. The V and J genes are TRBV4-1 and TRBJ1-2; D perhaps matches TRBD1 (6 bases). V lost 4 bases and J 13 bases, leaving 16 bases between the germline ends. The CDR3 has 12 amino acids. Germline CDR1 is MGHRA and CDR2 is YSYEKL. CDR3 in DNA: TGCGCCAGCAGCCCCTTGGGGGCACATATCACCTTC. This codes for CASSPLGAHITF.

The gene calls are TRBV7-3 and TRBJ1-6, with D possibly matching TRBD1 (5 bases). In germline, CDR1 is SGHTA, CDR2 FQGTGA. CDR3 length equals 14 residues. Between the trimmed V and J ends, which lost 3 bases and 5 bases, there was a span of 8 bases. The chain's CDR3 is CASSLRGDNSPLHF. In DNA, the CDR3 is TGTGCCAGCAGCTTGAGAGGGGATAATTCACCCCTCCACTTT.

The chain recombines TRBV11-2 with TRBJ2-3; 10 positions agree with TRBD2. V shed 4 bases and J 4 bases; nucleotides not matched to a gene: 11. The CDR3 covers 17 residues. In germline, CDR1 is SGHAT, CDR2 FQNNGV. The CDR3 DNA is TGTGCCAGCAGCTCCCGCCCAGCGGGGGGGCTCGCAGATACGCAGTATTTT. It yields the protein CASSSRPAGGLADTQYF.